This T cell receptor (beta chain) originates from a study of T cell responses to AZD1222 COVID-19 vaccine. Regarding the study as a whole: Reports say nearly half of spike-specific TCRs go after unmutated variant regions. Baseline testing showed seropositivity in only a handful of AZD1222 recipients. It was only after the peak T cell response that any repertoires were sampled.

Method: immunoSEQ multiplex PCR; TCRdb's copy keeps in-frame clones and lacks some. The table records roughly 77,000 clones, around 90% of them present only once. With regard to this clone: The antigen remains unidentified.

The CDR3 runs to 14 residues. Trimming shortened V by 5 bases and J by 7 bases, and 14 bases separated the two germline ends. Germline CDR1 MNHEY, CDR2 SVGAGI. This specimen was peripheral blood, taken 28 days after the second AZD1222 dose. This TCR was recovered from an adult who received the AZD1222 COVID-19 vaccine. The chain is built from TRBV6-5 and TRBJ1-4; D not certain. The CDR3 is CASSMTQETEKLFF. The CDR3 DNA reads as TGTGCCAGCAGTATGACTCAGGAGACTGAAAAACTGTTTTTT.